The clone carrying this T cell receptor beta chain turned up a few times. The time point was: pre-sensitization, week 0. Treatment denoted: therapeutic diphenylcyclopropenone sensitization with weekly scalp DPC. This sample is part of a study of human T cells and chemical hapten exposure. TCRdb reprocessed the RACE reads with MiXCR, giving one entry per CDR3 protein. The profile shows tens of thousands of distinct CDR3 sequences, 9.5% to 10% of them singletons. This CDR3 region has 13 residues. V was cut by 8 bases and J by 7 bases, with 18 bases left in between. Germline V gives CDR1 SQVTM, CDR2 ANQGSEA.

The chain is built from TRBV29-1 and TRBJ2-1; D is perhaps TRBD2 (6 bases). The TCR sequence derives from a man between 35 and 55 years old with alopecia areata. Some clones in this sample may be carry-over from other donors' samples. The material was whole blood, obtained in connection with sensitization to the hapten diphenylcyclopropenone (DPC). As DNA, the CDR3 is TGCAGCCCATTTGAGGTGGGGAGGAATGAGCAGTTCTTC. Its protein is CSPFEVGRNEQFF.